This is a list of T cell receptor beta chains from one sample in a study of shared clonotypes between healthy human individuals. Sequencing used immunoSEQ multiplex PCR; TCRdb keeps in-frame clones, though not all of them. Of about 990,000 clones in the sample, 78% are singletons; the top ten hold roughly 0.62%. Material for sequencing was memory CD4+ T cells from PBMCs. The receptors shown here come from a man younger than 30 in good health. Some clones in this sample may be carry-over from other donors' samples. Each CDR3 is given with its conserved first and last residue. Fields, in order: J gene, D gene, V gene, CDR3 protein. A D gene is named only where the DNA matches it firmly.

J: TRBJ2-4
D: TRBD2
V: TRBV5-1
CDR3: CASSPVAGVSNIQYF

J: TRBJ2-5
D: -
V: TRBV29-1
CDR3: CSVEDPGVRETQYF

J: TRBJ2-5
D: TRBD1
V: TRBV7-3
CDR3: CASSSTGNLETQYF

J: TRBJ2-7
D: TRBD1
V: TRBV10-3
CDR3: CAIRTGDQDEQYF

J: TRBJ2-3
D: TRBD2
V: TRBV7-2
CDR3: CASSLGTRFGWTQYF

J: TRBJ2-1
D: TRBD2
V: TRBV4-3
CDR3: CASSQVASGRGLVYNEQFF

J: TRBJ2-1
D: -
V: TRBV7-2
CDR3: CASSSRASSGALNEQFF

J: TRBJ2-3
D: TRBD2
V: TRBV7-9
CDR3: CASSLVWTSGRSDTQYF

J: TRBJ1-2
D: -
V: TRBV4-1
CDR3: CASSQVPAGDYGYTF

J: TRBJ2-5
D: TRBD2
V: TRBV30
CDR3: CAWSVLPLAEWYQETQYF

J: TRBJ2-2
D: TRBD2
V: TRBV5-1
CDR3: CASSLLAGFNTGELFF

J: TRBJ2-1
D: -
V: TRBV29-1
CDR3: CSSGNSQYTENEQFF

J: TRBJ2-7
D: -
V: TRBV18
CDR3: CASSQMTVSYEQYF

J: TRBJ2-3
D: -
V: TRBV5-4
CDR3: CASSYLTDTQYF

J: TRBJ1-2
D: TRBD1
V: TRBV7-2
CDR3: CASSLGQGYGYTF

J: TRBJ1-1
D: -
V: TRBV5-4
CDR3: CASSLRPNTEAFF

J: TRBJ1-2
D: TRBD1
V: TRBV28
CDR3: CASSLPGTGTNSYGYTF

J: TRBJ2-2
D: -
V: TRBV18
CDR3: CASSPQTGTSTGELFF

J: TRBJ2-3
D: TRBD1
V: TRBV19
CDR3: CASGKGTGFADTQYF

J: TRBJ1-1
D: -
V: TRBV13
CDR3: CASGTPGGEAFF

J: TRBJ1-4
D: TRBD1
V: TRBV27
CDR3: CASSYLRTGRNEKLFF

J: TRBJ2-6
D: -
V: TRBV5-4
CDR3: CASSEIGGSGANVLTF

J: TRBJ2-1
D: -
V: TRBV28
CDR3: CASSFNRGLRNEQFF

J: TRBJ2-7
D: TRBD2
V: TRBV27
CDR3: CASSFERDRQQYF

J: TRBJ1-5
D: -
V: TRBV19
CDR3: CAAARGGQPQHF

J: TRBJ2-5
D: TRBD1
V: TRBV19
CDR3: CASSIGDRGKKTQYF

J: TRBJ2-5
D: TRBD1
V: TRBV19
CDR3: CASSIATGVETQYF

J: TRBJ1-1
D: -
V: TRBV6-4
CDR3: CASSFRVGTEAFF

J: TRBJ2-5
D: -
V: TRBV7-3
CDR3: CASSLRAGAQTQYF

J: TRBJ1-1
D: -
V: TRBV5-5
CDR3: CASSLIGGFTEAFF

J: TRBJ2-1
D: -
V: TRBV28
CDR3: CASSRSGPINEQFF

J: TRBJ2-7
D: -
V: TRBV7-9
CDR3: CASSLGSSTYEQYF

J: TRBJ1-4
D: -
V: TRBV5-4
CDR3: CASSLGQKNEKLFF

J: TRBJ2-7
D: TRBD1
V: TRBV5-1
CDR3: CASSPGQGPYEQYF

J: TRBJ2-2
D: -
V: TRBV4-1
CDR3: CASSQGPGELFF

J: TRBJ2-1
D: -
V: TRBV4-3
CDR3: CASSQFGGGPNEQFF

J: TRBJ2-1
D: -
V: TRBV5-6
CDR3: CASSFDGSEQFF

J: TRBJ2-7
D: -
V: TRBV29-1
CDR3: CSVPSRGEDYEQYF

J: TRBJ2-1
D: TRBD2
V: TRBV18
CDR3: CASSPPGLAQIYNEQFF

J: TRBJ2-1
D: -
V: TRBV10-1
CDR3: CASSDKYEQFF

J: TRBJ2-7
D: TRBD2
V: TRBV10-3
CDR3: CAISHGLAGSADEQYF

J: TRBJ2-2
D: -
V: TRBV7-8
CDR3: CASSPRTVQNTGELFF

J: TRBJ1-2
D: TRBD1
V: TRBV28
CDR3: CASRPTGGGYTF

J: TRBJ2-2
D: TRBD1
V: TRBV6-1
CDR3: CASSAQGAGELFF

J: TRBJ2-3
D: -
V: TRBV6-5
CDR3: CASSYSGGTDTQYF

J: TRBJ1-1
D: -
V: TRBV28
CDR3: CASSRNRAAFF

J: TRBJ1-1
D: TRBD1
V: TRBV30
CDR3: CAWSRDSEAFF

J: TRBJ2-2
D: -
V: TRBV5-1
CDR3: CASSLSGQFVSTGELFF

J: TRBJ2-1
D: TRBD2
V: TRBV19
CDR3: CASRTLGLAGDGEQFF

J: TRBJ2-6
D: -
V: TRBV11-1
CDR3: CASRKPRGANVLTF

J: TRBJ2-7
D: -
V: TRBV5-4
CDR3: CASSPLGLTGARGEQYF

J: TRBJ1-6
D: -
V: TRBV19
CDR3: CASSLGGASPNPSPLHF

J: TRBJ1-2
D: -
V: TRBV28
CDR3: CASSSETAYYGYTF